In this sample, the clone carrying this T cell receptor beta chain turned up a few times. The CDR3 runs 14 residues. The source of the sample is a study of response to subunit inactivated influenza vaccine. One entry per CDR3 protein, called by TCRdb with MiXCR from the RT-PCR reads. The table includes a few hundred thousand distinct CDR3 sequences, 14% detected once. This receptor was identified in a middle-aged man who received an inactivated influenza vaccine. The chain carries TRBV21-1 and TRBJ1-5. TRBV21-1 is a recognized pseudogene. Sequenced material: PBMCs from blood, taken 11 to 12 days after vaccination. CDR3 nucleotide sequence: TGTGCCAGCAGCTGTGACGGCCCCAATCAGCCCCAGCATTTT. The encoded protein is CASSCDGPNQPQHF.